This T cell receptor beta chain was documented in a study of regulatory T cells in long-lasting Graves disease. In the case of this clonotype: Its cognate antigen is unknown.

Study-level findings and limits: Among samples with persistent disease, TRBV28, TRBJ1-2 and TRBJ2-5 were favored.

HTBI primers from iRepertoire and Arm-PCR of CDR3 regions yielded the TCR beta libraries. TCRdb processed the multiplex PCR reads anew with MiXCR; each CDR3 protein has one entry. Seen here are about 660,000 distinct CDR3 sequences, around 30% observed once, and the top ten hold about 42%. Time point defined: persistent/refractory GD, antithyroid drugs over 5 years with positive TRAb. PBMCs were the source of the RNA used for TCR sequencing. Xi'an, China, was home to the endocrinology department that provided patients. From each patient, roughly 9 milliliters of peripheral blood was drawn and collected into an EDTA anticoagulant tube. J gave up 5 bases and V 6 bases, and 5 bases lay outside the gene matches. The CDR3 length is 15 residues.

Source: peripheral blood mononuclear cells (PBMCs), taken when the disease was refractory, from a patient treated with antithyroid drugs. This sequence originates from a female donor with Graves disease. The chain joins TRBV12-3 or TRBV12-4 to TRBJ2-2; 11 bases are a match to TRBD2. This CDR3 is CASRGTSGPTGELFF. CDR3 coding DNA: TGTGCCAGCAGGGGGACTAGCGGACCTACCGGGGAGCTGTTTTTT.